What follows is one TCR beta chain and its context. Its antigen is unknown. This specimen belongs to a study of CD8+ T cells in alopecia areata. Study at large: Patients in the treated group were given tofacitinib by mouth, 5 to 10 mg twice a day.

General observations from the study: Numerous clones, expanded in lesions, remained in scalp and blood during tofacitinib. Sequenced scalp T cells also include alphabeta T cells resident in normal skin.

Extracted RNA was reverse transcribed into cDNA, the sequencing template. TCRdb keeps only in-frame clones here, not all; method: immunoSEQ multiplex PCR. Here the sample spans tens of thousands of clones, around 60% being singletons. This sample's treatment: oral pan-JAK inhibitor, 5-10 mg twice daily. V lost 4 bases to trimming and J lost 10 bases, with 10 bases between them. This CDR3 is built from 12 residues. The germline V gene encodes CDR1 MNHEY and CDR2 SMNVEV (reference sequence). The chain joins TRBV27 to TRBJ1-4; D is unresolved. The source is a human donor with alopecia areata. The sequencing used CD8+ T cells sorted from blood, collected at week 24, from a patient treated with tofacitinib. CDR3 DNA sequence: TGTGCCAGCAGTTCCCCGATGGGAAAACTGTTTTTT. Protein sequence: CASSSPMGKLFF.